Listed below are T cell receptor beta chains from one sample, sequenced in a study of cytomegalovirus exposure and HLA in healthy donors. Profiled with immunoSEQ multiplex PCR; TCRdb holds only in-frame clones, not every one. The sample records 130,000 to 150,000 clones, around 80% being singletons. Sequencing used PBMCs. The receptors originated from a middle-aged man in good health and CMV-seronegative. Each CDR3 is given with its conserved first and last residue. Fields, in order: CDR3 length, clone size, D gene, V gene, J gene, CDR3 protein, CDR3 DNA. The D gene is left open where the match is weak. Clone size is given for some rows only: seen once, a few or many times, or a class if the clone is expanded.

length: 19
size: NA
D: TRBD2
V: TRBV28
J: TRBJ2-1
CDR3: CASSLWGSGGPSSYNEQFF
DNA: TGTGCCAGCAGTTTATGGGGTAGCGGGGGGCCGAGCTCCTACAATGAGCAGTTCTTC

length: 14
size: NA
D: TRBD1
V: TRBV25-1
J: TRBJ1-2
CDR3: CASSEPDRLHGYTF
DNA: TGTGCCAGCAGTGAACCGGACAGGTTACATGGCTACACCTTC

length: 15
size: NA
D: NA
V: TRBV28
J: TRBJ2-3
CDR3: CASSPWGGPSDTQYF
DNA: TGTGCCAGCAGTCCGTGGGGAGGACCCTCAGATACGCAGTATTTT

length: 14
size: NA
D: NA
V: TRBV4-3
J: TRBJ2-7
CDR3: CASSQVRTAYEQYF
DNA: TGCGCCAGCAGCCAAGTCCGGACAGCTTACGAGCAGTACTTC

length: 16
size: NA
D: TRBD1
V: TRBV29-1
J: TRBJ1-2
CDR3: CSVLRDRGYTAYGYTF
DNA: TGCAGCGTCCTCCGGGACAGGGGATACACCGCCTATGGCTACACCTTC

length: 16
size: NA
D: TRBD2
V: TRBV5-6
J: TRBJ2-3
CDR3: CASSFRTSGGPDTQYF
DNA: TGTGCCAGCAGCTTTAGGACTAGCGGGGGCCCAGATACGCAGTATTTT

length: 13
size: NA
D: NA
V: TRBV7-6
J: TRBJ1-5
CDR3: CASSLGRNQPQHF
DNA: TGTGCCAGCAGCTTGGGCCGAAATCAGCCCCAGCATTTT

length: 16
size: NA
D: TRBD1
V: TRBV6-6
J: TRBJ1-5
CDR3: CASRNGQGHSNQPQHF
DNA: TGTGCCAGCAGAAACGGACAGGGGCATAGCAATCAGCCCCAGCATTTT

length: 15
size: NA
D: TRBD2
V: TRBV9
J: TRBJ2-1
CDR3: CASSATSGGGDEQFF
DNA: TGTGCCAGCAGCGCAACTAGCGGGGGGGGTGATGAGCAGTTCTTC

length: 13
size: few
D: NA
V: TRBV13
J: TRBJ2-7
CDR3: CASSLQGPYEQYF
DNA: TGTGCCAGCAGCTTGCAGGGGCCCTACGAGCAGTACTTC

length: 18
size: NA
D: TRBD2
V: TRBV7-6
J: TRBJ2-2
CDR3: CASSLSPPGGLNTGELFF
DNA: TGTGCCAGCAGCTTATCGCCTCCGGGGGGGCTAAACACCGGGGAGCTGTTTTTT

length: 13
size: NA
D: NA
V: TRBV18
J: TRBJ2-5
CDR3: CASSQTPQETQYF
DNA: TGTGCCAGCTCACAGACTCCTCAAGAGACCCAGTACTTC

length: 11
size: NA
D: NA
V: TRBV7-7
J: TRBJ2-5
CDR3: CASSPAETQYF
DNA: TGTGCTAGCAGCCCCGCGGAGACCCAGTACTTC

length: 15
size: NA
D: NA
V: TRBV7-2
J: TRBJ1-4
CDR3: CASSPSRGPNEKLFF
DNA: TGTGCCAGCAGCCCCTCCAGGGGCCCTAATGAAAAACTGTTTTTT

length: 11
size: few
D: TRBD2
V: TRBV6-6
J: TRBJ2-7
CDR3: CAGGVGYEQYF
DNA: TGTGCGGGAGGGGTAGGCTACGAGCAGTACTTC

length: 15
size: few
D: TRBD1
V: TRBV7-3
J: TRBJ1-1
CDR3: CASSKMTGERTEAFF
DNA: TGTGCCAGCAGCAAAATGACAGGGGAGAGGACTGAAGCTTTCTTT

length: 14
size: once
D: NA
V: TRBV6-5
J: TRBJ1-3
CDR3: CASSYGGAGNTIYF
DNA: TGTGCCAGCAGTTACGGGGGGGCTGGAAACACCATATATTTT

length: 13
size: once
D: NA
V: TRBV6-5
J: TRBJ2-7
CDR3: CASSYSRAYEQYF
DNA: TGTGCCAGCAGTTACAGCAGGGCCTACGAGCAGTACTTC

length: 16
size: NA
D: TRBD1
V: TRBV5-4
J: TRBJ1-4
CDR3: CASSEGQAATNEKLFF
DNA: TGTGCCAGCAGCGAAGGACAGGCAGCAACTAATGAAAAACTGTTTTTT

length: 14
size: NA
D: NA
V: TRBV5-5
J: TRBJ1-5
CDR3: CASSLNRVVQPQHF
DNA: TGTGCCAGCAGCTTGAACAGGGTGGTTCAGCCCCAGCATTTT

length: 12
size: NA
D: TRBD1
V: TRBV5-6
J: TRBJ2-5
CDR3: CASNRGQETQYF
DNA: TGTGCCAGCAACAGGGGGCAAGAGACCCAGTACTTC

length: 13
size: once
D: NA
V: TRBV6-1
J: TRBJ1-2
CDR3: CASQPGGGYGYTF
DNA: TGTGCCAGCCAACCGGGGGGCGGCTATGGCTACACCTTC

length: 16
size: NA
D: TRBD2
V: TRBV4-3
J: TRBJ2-1
CDR3: CASSQGALAGANEQFF
DNA: TGCGCCAGCAGCCAAGGCGCCCTAGCGGGGGCCAATGAGCAGTTCTTC

length: 17
size: NA
D: TRBD1
V: TRBV9
J: TRBJ1-6
CDR3: CASSVVGRTGENSPLHF
DNA: TGTGCCAGCAGCGTAGTAGGAAGGACAGGGGAAAATTCACCCCTCCACTTT

length: 15
size: NA
D: TRBD1
V: TRBV13
J: TRBJ1-1
CDR3: CASIPAGGIGTEAFF
DNA: TGTGCCAGTATTCCGGCAGGGGGCATAGGGACTGAAGCTTTCTTT

length: 13
size: once
D: TRBD1
V: TRBV7-9
J: TRBJ1-1
CDR3: CASSSDRGTEAFF
DNA: TGTGCCAGCAGCTCGGACAGGGGGACTGAAGCTTTCTTT

length: 13
size: NA
D: NA
V: TRBV18
J: TRBJ1-2
CDR3: CASSPGQNYGYTF
DNA: TGTGCCAGCTCACCAGGACAGAACTATGGCTACACCTTC

length: 13
size: NA
D: NA
V: TRBV18
J: TRBJ1-1
CDR3: CASSPGGAFEAFF
DNA: TGTGCCAGCTCACCAGGAGGGGCCTTTGAAGCTTTCTTT

length: 14
size: NA
D: TRBD2
V: TRBV15
J: TRBJ2-7
CDR3: CATSQSGDSYEQYF
DNA: TGTGCCACCAGCCAGAGCGGGGACTCCTACGAGCAGTACTTC

length: 15
size: NA
D: TRBD1
V: TRBV11-2
J: TRBJ1-1
CDR3: CASSLAGQAWTEAFF
DNA: TGTGCCAGCAGCTTAGCTGGACAGGCGTGGACTGAAGCTTTCTTT

length: 14
size: NA
D: TRBD1
V: TRBV27
J: TRBJ2-3
CDR3: CASSLDRGADTQYF
DNA: TGTGCCAGCAGTTTAGACAGGGGAGCAGATACGCAGTATTTT

length: 15
size: once
D: TRBD1
V: TRBV11-2
J: TRBJ1-6
CDR3: CASSLGQGYNSPLHF
DNA: TGTGCCAGCAGCTTGGGACAGGGATATAATTCACCCCTCCACTTT

length: 14
size: NA
D: TRBD1
V: TRBV29-1
J: TRBJ1-1
CDR3: CSVGTYSGGTEAFF
DNA: TGCAGCGTTGGAACATACTCAGGGGGCACTGAAGCTTTCTTT

length: 17
size: NA
D: NA
V: TRBV19
J: TRBJ1-2
CDR3: CASSIAGQTATNYGYTF
DNA: TGTGCCAGTAGTATAGCGGGACAAACGGCTACTAACTATGGCTACACCTTC

length: 12
size: NA
D: NA
V: TRBV10-3
J: TRBJ1-5
CDR3: CAITGLGQPQHF
DNA: TGTGCCATCACAGGGTTGGGTCAGCCCCAGCATTTT

length: 16
size: NA
D: TRBD1
V: TRBV9
J: TRBJ2-2
CDR3: CASSITGVGNTGELFF
DNA: TGTGCCAGCAGCATAACAGGGGTGGGGAACACCGGGGAGCTGTTTTTT

length: 16
size: NA
D: TRBD2
V: TRBV4-1
J: TRBJ2-1
CDR3: CASSQSGLAQHNEQFF
DNA: TGCGCCAGCAGCCAATCCGGACTAGCTCAACACAATGAGCAGTTCTTC